This T cell receptor beta chain appears in the sequencing data of a study of cytomegalovirus exposure and HLA in healthy donors. This CDR3 region has 22 residues. Trimming cost V 8 bases and J 4 bases; bases outside gene matches: 31. Germline CDR1 is MNHEY and CDR2 is SMNVEV (reference sequence). Measured with immunoSEQ multiplex PCR; TCRdb has only the in-frame clones, and not every one. Among tens of thousands of clones listed, around 95% were seen once. Sample: PBMCs. The rearrangement joins TRBV27 to TRBJ2-2, with 7 nucleotides matching TRBD1. The source is a man between 18 and 29 years old in good health and CMV-seropositive. CDR3 amino acids: CASRTLWWGTHSTGFLTGELFF. DNA of the CDR3: TGTGCCAGCCGGACCCTTTGGTGGGGCACTCACTCGACAGGGTTCCTCACCGGGGAGCTGTTTTTT.